Listed below are T cell receptor beta chains from one sample, sequenced in a study of identical twins. A single record per CDR3 protein comes from TCRdb applying MiXCR to the 5' RACE reads. The sample lists about 890,000 distinct CDR3 sequences, 12% occurring once. The sample also formed part of further work on yellow fever vaccine responses in identical twins.

The material sequenced was PBMCs. These receptors all come from a woman younger than 35 in good health. The CDR3 runs from the conserved cysteine through the conserved F or W. Fields, in order: D gene, V gene, J gene, clone size, CDR3 DNA, CDR3 protein. D genes are given only for firm matches. Clone size, where shown, is once, few, many, or a class for clones that have expanded.

.	TRBV4-1	TRBJ2-5	few	TGCGCCAGCAGCCAAGAAGGCCTAGCCGGAGGAGAGACCCAGTACTTC	CASSQEGLAGGETQYF
TRBD2	TRBV28	TRBJ2-3	.	TGTGCCAGCAGTTCTCCATTAGCGGGGATCACAGATACGCAGTATTTT	CASSSPLAGITDTQYF
TRBD1	TRBV24-1	TRBJ1-2	.	TGTGCCACCAGTGACGACAGGGGCCCCTATGGCTACACCTTC	CATSDDRGPYGYTF
.	TRBV6-5	TRBJ2-5	many	TGTGCCAGCAGTTACTCGATCGCCTTCCAAGAGACCCAGTACTTC	CASSYSIAFQETQYF
TRBD2	TRBV28	TRBJ2-3	.	TGTGCCAGCAGTTTATTGAGCGGGAGGCCGGGCACAGATACGCAGTATTTT	CASSLLSGRPGTDTQYF
TRBD1	TRBV20-1	TRBJ1-1	.	TGCAGTGCTAGAGTGTCAGGGGGCTCGAACACTGAAGCTTTCTTT	CSARVSGGSNTEAFF
.	TRBV6-1	TRBJ2-7	few	TGTGCCAGCACTGCCTTTGACAAGGAGTACTTC	CASTAFDKEYF
.	TRBV2	TRBJ2-1	.	TGTGCCAGCAGGGGTATGGGCGGTGTTTACAATGAGCAGTTCTTC	CASRGMGGVYNEQFF
.	TRBV10-3	TRBJ1-5	few	TGTGCCATCAGTATTGACAGGAATCAGCCCCAGCATTTT	CAISIDRNQPQHF
.	TRBV29-1	TRBJ2-5	.	TGCAGCGGGACAGCTGGGGGACAAGAGACCCAGTACTTC	CSGTAGGQETQYF
TRBD1	TRBV12-3/TRBV12-4	TRBJ2-1	.	TGTGCCAGCAGTTTCTGGGGGGACAGGGGTTTTTACAATGAGCAGTTCTTC	CASSFWGDRGFYNEQFF
.	TRBV3-1	TRBJ1-5	.	TGTGCCAGCAGCCAATCGGAGGTGGGCAATCAGCCCCAGCATTTT	CASSQSEVGNQPQHF
.	TRBV12-3/TRBV12-4	TRBJ2-1	.	TGTGCCAGCATCGGCCCGCGGCCCCCCCAGTACAATGAGCAGTTCTTC	CASIGPRPPQYNEQFF
.	TRBV12-3/TRBV12-4	TRBJ2-3	few	TGTGCCAGCACCGTCACAAATAGAGATACGCAGTATTTT	CASTVTNRDTQYF
.	TRBV12-3/TRBV12-4	TRBJ2-1	few	TGTGCCAGCAGTTTCTACAGTAATGAGCAGTTCTTC	CASSFYSNEQFF
TRBD1	TRBV6-4	TRBJ2-2	many	TGTGCCAGCAGATCCACAGGGGGCGCCCCCGGGGAGCTGTTTTTT	CASRSTGGAPGELFF
TRBD2	TRBV7-9	TRBJ2-7	few	TGTGCCAGCAGCTCCAGCGGGAGGGTTTACGAGCAGTACTTC	CASSSSGRVYEQYF
.	TRBV6-2/TRBV6-3	TRBJ2-2	few	TGTGCCAGCAGAACAGTCACGAACACCGGGGAGCTGTTTTTT	CASRTVTNTGELFF
.	TRBV4-1	TRBJ2-1	few	TGCGCCAGCAGCCAACTAGGGACCCCCAGCTCCTACAATGAGCAGTTCTTC	CASSQLGTPSSYNEQFF
.	TRBV2	TRBJ2-3	few	TGTGCCAGCAGACTAGGGCCTGGAGATACGCAGTATTTT	CASRLGPGDTQYF
.	TRBV7-9	TRBJ2-3	.	TGTGCCAGCAGCTTCCCCCTGACAGGTCCAGATACGCAGTATTTT	CASSFPLTGPDTQYF
.	TRBV9	TRBJ2-2	.	TGTGCCAGCAGCGTACGAGGAGGGACCGGGGAGCTGTTTTTT	CASSVRGGTGELFF
TRBD2	TRBV15	TRBJ2-2	.	TGTGCCACCAGCAGCCAGCGGGGACCGACCGGGGAGCTGTTTTTT	CATSSQRGPTGELFF
.	TRBV7-9	TRBJ2-1	.	TGTGCCAGCAGCTTGGGTGGAGGGCAAAACAATGAGCAGTTCTTC	CASSLGGGQNNEQFF
.	TRBV12-3/TRBV12-4	TRBJ2-2	.	TGTGCCAGCTTCACTAACACCGGGGAGCTGTTTTTT	CASFTNTGELFF
TRBD2	TRBV7-8	TRBJ2-5	few	TGTGCCAGCAGCTTAGCAAGGCTAGCGGAAGAGACCCAGTACTTC	CASSLARLAEETQYF
.	TRBV20-1	TRBJ2-2	.	TGCAGTGCTAGCCGTCAGAGAAACACCGGGGAGCTGTTTTTT	CSASRQRNTGELFF
.	TRBV7-9	TRBJ2-6	many	TGTGCCAGCAGCTTGGAGGGTTTCGCTGGGGCCAACGTCCTGACTTTC	CASSLEGFAGANVLTF